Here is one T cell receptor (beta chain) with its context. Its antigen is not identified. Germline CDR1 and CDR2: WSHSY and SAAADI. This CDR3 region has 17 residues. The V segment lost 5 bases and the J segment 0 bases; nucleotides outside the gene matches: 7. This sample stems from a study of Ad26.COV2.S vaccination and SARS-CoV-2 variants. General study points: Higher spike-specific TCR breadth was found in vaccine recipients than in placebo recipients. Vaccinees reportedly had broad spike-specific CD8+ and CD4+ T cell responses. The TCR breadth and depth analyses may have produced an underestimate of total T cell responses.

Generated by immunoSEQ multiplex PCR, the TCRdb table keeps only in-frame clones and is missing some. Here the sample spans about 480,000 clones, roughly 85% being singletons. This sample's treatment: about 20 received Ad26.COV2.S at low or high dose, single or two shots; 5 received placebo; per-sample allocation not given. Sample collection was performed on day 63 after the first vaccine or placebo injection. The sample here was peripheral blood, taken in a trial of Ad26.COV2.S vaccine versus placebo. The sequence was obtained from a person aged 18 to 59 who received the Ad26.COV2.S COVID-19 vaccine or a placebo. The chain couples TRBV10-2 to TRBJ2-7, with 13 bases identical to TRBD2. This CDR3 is CASSLTSGGISSYEQYF. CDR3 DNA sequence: TGCGCCAGCAGTCTGACTAGCGGGGGGATTAGCTCCTACGAGCAGTACTTC.